Listed below are T cell receptor beta chains from one sample, sequenced in a study of blood T cell repertoires in COVID-19. Measured with immunoSEQ multiplex PCR; TCRdb has only the in-frame clones, and not every one. The sample consists of around 140,000 clones, 88% of them appearing once. Sequenced: peripheral blood. These receptors were obtained from a human donor in a cohort sampled during active COVID-19. The CDR3 runs from the conserved cysteine through the conserved F or W. The D gene is left open where the match is weak. Clone size is given for some rows only: seen once, a few or many times, or a class if the clone is expanded.

D	V	J	size	CDR3	DNA
-	TRBV24-1	TRBJ2-1	few	CATAGRHTYNEQFF	TGTGCCACCGCTGGAAGACATACTTACAATGAGCAGTTCTTC
TRBD1	TRBV29-1	TRBJ1-3	-	CSVEVGRGDTIYF	TGCAGCGTTGAGGTCGGCAGGGGGGACACCATATATTTT
TRBD1	TRBV11-2	TRBJ2-7	-	CASSPPGQFAEQYF	TGTGCCAGCAGCCCGCCGGGACAGTTCGCCGAGCAGTACTTC
TRBD1	TRBV9	TRBJ2-7	few	CASSAGQASDEQYF	TGTGCCAGCAGCGCCGGACAGGCCTCCGACGAGCAGTACTTC
TRBD2	TRBV5-5	TRBJ2-7	-	CASSPAVAGGYEQYF	TGTGCCAGCAGCCCGGCGGTAGCGGGGGGCTACGAGCAGTACTTC
-	TRBV21-1	TRBJ2-4	-	CASSRTPEAKNIQYF	TGTGCCAGCAGCAGAACGCCAGAAGCCAAAAACATTCAGTACTTC
TRBD2	TRBV2	TRBJ2-1	-	CASSGLAGGSSYNEQFF	TGTGCCAGCAGCGGCCTAGCGGGGGGGAGCTCCTACAATGAGCAGTTCTTC
TRBD2	TRBV7-9	TRBJ2-2	-	CASSLGGGTGELFF	TGTGCCAGCAGCTTAGGCGGGGGCACCGGGGAGCTGTTTTTT
-	TRBV15	TRBJ2-6	-	CATSSIGQGSSGANVLTF	TGTGCCACCAGCAGTATCGGTCAGGGTAGCTCTGGGGCCAACGTCCTGACTTTC
TRBD1	TRBV19	TRBJ1-2	-	CASKTTGATAQYGYTF	TGTGCCAGTAAGACGACAGGGGCCACGGCCCAATATGGCTACACCTTC
-	TRBV9	TRBJ2-7	-	CASSASTGPYEQYF	TGTGCCAGCAGCGCTTCTACAGGGCCCTACGAGCAGTACTTC
-	TRBV6-6	TRBJ1-5	-	CASSYMGGEVNQPQHF	TGTGCCAGCAGTTACATGGGGGGAGAGGTAAATCAGCCCCAGCATTTT